The sample holds a few counts of the clone carrying this T cell receptor beta chain. As processed by the authors: Reference gene primer amplification yielded estimated nucleated cell counts. The assay was immunoSEQ multiplex PCR, and TCRdb's table has in-frame clones only and misses some. The V and J calls and clone size come from that table; D and trimming were worked out from the DNA. The repertoire includes some 120,000 clones, 84% of them detected once, and around 12% sits in the top ten. The entry originates in a study of blood T cell repertoires in COVID-19. About the study: COVID-19 samples collected from the United States, Italy and Spain covered acute and convalescent phases. The analysed material was cDNA or gDNA that came from T cells, B-cell-depleted T cells, or PBMCs.

CDR1 KGHSH and CDR2 LQKENI come from the germline V gene. The CDR3 has 12 amino acids. The V end was cut by 8 bases, the J end by 2 bases, with 10 bases between. The sequence came from a woman aged 25 to 39 who had recovered from COVID-19. What was sequenced was peripheral blood. This chain connects TRBV18 to TRBJ2-7; D is unresolved. The chain's CDR3 is CASGELPYEQYF. The DNA for the CDR3 is TGTGCCAGCGGTGAGCTACCCTACGAGCAGTACTTC.